This entry lists 8 T cell receptor beta chains sequenced from one sample in a study of T cell changes during pregnancy in multiple sclerosis. Assay used: immunoSEQ multiplex PCR; TCRdb lists only in-frame clones, some missing. In the table there are around 38,000 clones, around 90% of which are singletons. This material consisted of CD8+ T cells from peripheral blood mononuclear cells, taken in the third trimester of pregnancy. The receptors were sampled from a female donor with multiple sclerosis, enrolled in a pregnancy study.

The genes are TRBV27 and TRBJ2-1; TRBD2 is a possible D gene (8 bases). The CDR3 spans 16 residues. Germline lookup yields CDR1 MNHEY and CDR2 SMNVEV (reference sequence). Trimming removed 5 bases from V and 2 bases from J, with 16 bases in between. The CDR3 sequence: CASSGQAGGTYNEQFF. CDR3 DNA sequence: TGTGCCAGCAGTGGACAGGCGGGAGGAACCTACAATGAGCAGTTCTTC.

The chain carries TRBV4-3 and TRBJ2-7; D perhaps matches TRBD1 (5 bases). This CDR3 region has 14 residues. Germline V CDR1 and CDR2: LGHNA, YSLEER. V was clipped by 1 base and J by 5 bases, with 12 bases between them. CDR3 nucleotide sequence: TGCGCCAGCAGCCAAGGATCCAGGGCCCACGAGCAGTACTTC. This encodes CASSQGSRAHEQYF.

The count of this clone is one. The rearrangement joins TRBV19 to TRBJ2-7, with unresolved D. V gave up 3 bases and J gave up 5 bases, with 14 bases separating them. The CDR3 consists of 14 residues. CDR1 is LNHDA and CDR2 is SQIVND in the germline V gene (reference sequence). DNA of the CDR3: TGTGCCAGTAGTATGAACTATGACCCTGACGAGCAGTACTTC. Protein: CASSMNYDPDEQYF.

The table lists this clone with a few counts. The chain links TRBV6-4 to TRBJ2-2; possible D gene TRBD2, 5 bases. CDR3 size: 13 residues. CDR1 and CDR2 from the germline V gene are MRHNA and SNTAGT. The ends were cut back, 3 bases at V and 7 bases at J, with 9 bases in the middle. The CDR3 DNA reads TGTGCCAGCAGTGAAACTAGTTTCGGGGAGCTGTTTTTT. Its translation: CASSETSFGELFF.

This sequence joins TRBV5-4 and TRBJ2-1; the D is unclear. Between the trimmed V and J ends, which lost 6 bases and 2 bases, there was a span of 9 bases. Germline V lookup: CDR1 SGHNT, CDR2 YYREEE (reference sequence). The CDR3 contains 13 residues. CDR3 coding DNA: TGTGCCAGCAACCAACTTCCCTACAATGAGCAGTTCTTC. Residues: CASNQLPYNEQFF.

This chain links TRBV7-2 with TRBJ2-2; tentatively, D is TRBD2 (7 bases). Germline CDR1 is SGHTA and CDR2 is FQGNSA. The CDR3 sequence is 14 residues long. Trimming cost V 4 bases and J 7 bases, with 13 bases left between them. CDR3 in DNA: TGTGCCAGCAGCTCTAAGGGGGGGTTCGGGGAGCTGTTTTTT. It translates to CASSSKGGFGELFF.

This clone was seen a single time. The genes are TRBV29-1 and TRBJ2-5; possibly TRBD2 for D (6 bases). The CDR3 totals 13 residues. Trimming shortened V by 7 bases and J by 2 bases, and 14 bases separated the two germline ends. Germline-derived CDR1 and CDR2 are SQVTM and ANQGSEA. Written as DNA, the CDR3 is TGCAGCGGTTTAGCGGCCCTTCAAGAGACCCAGTACTTC. Translation: CSGLAALQETQYF.

The chain uses TRBV4-3 and TRBJ2-1; possible D gene TRBD1, 6 bases. This CDR3 spans 15 amino acids. Germline assignment: CDR1 LGHNA and CDR2 YSLEER. The V end was cut by 0 bases, the J end by 5 bases, with 11 bases between. The CDR3, as DNA: TGCGCCAGCAGCCAAGATCCAGGGGCTCACAATGAGCAGTTCTTC. Amino acid sequence: CASSQDPGAHNEQFF.